This T cell receptor beta chain was sequenced for a study of identical twins. TCRdb passed the 5' RACE reads through MiXCR, listing each CDR3 protein once. Here the sample spans about 730,000 distinct CDR3 sequences, approximately 22% being singletons. The germline CDR1 and CDR2 sequences are LGHDT and YNNKEL (reference sequence). The V and J ends lost 3 bases and 6 bases respectively, with 14 bases between them. The CDR3 runs 14 residues. As for this clonotype: Its specificity is not known.

Study-wide findings and caveats: Conclusions relied on cross-sectional statistical analysis, not following the same donors. Out-of-frame alpha sequences common to twins exhibited a surplus of low generation probability.

The same sample was also used in a study of T cells expressing NK-cell markers.

The sequenced material came from PBMCs. The chain carries TRBV3-1 and TRBJ1-2; D is ambiguous. The sequence was collected from a young woman in good health. CDR3: CASSHKHRSDGYTF. The CDR3 DNA reads as TGTGCCAGCAGCCACAAACACCGAAGCGATGGCTACACCTTC.